This TCR beta chain was profiled in a study of T cell changes during pregnancy in multiple sclerosis. The table came from immunoSEQ multiplex PCR; TCRdb's copy has only in-frame clones and leaves some out. The table includes about 70,000 clones, 80% to 95% detected once. V dropped 6 bases and J dropped 1; count of bases not matched to a gene: 6. Germline CDR1 reads SEHNR; CDR2 reads FQNEAQ (reference sequence). This CDR3 region has 16 residues. This material consisted of CD4+ T cells from peripheral blood mononuclear cells, taken after pregnancy. The J gene is TRBJ2-3, the V gene TRBV7-9; 11 nucleotides line up with TRBD1. The receptor was derived from a female donor with multiple sclerosis, enrolled in a pregnancy study. The CDR3 coding sequence is TGTGCCAGCAGTCACGGACAGGGGGCAGGCACAGATACGCAGTATTTT. Amino acids: CASSHGQGAGTDTQYF.